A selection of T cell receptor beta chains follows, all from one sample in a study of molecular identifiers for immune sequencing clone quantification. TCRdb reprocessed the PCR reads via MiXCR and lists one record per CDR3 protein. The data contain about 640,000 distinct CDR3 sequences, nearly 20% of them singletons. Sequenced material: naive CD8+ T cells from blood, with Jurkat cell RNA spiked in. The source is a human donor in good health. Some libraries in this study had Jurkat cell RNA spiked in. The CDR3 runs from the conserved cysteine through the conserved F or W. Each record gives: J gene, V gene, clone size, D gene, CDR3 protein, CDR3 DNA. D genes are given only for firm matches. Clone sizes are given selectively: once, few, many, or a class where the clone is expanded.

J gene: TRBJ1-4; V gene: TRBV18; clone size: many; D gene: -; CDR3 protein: CASSPSGTVVPATNEKLFF; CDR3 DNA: TGTGCCAGCTCACCATCAGGTACTGTCGTGCCTGCAACTAATGAAAAACTGTTTTTT
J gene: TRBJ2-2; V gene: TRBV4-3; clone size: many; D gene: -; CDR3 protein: CASSLGQGFTGELFF; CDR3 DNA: TGCGCCAGCAGCCTCGGGCAGGGGTTCACCGGGGAGCTGTTTTTT
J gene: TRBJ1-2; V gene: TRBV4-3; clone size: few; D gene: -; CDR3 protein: CASSQDRGGSYGYTF; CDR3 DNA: TGCGCCAGCAGCCAAGACCGGGGCGGGAGCTATGGCTACACCTTC
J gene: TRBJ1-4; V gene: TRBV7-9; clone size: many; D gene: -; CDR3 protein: CASSLAHKGEKLFF; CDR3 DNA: TGTGCCAGCAGCTTAGCCCACAAAGGTGAAAAACTGTTTTTT
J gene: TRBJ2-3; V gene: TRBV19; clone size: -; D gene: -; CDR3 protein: CASSITGVLTDTQYF; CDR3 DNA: TGTGCCAGTAGTATAACAGGAGTACTCACAGATACGCAGTATTTT
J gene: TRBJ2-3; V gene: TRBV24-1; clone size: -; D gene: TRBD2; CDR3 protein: CATSDRLAGNPLTQYF; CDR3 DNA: TGTGCCACCAGTGATCGACTAGCGGGAAACCCCCTTACGCAGTATTTT
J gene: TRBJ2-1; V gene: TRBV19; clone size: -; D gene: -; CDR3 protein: CASSIVGATYNEQFF; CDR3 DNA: TGTGCCAGTAGTATAGTCGGGGCAACCTACAATGAGCAGTTCTTC
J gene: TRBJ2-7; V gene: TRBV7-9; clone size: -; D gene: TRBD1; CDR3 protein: CASILAPGQTYEQHF; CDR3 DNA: TGTGCCAGCATCTTAGCCCCGGGACAGACCTACGAGCAGCACTTC
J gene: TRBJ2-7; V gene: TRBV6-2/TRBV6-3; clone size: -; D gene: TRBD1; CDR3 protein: CASRTKGQIYEQYF; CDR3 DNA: TGTGCCAGCAGAACGAAGGGACAGATTTACGAGCAGTACTTC
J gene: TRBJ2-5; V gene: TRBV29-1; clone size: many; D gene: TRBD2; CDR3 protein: CSVEAGGEETQYF; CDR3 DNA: TGCAGCGTAGAAGCGGGAGGGGAGGAGACCCAGTACTTC
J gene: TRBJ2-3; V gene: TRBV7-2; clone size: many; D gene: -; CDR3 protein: CASSLFYVTTSTDTQYF; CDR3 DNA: TGTGCCAGCAGCTTATTCTACGTGACAACTAGCACAGATACGCAGTATTTT
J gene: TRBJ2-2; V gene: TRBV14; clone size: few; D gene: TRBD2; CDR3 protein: CASSQEVVAGEGTGELFF; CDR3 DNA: TGTGCCAGCAGCCAAGAAGTGGTAGCGGGAGAGGGTACCGGGGAGCTGTTTTTT
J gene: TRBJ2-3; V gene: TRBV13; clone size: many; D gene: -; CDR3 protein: CASSLRSREADDTDTQYF; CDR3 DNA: TGTGCCAGCAGCTTAAGGAGCCGCGAAGCCGACGACACAGATACGCAGTATTTT
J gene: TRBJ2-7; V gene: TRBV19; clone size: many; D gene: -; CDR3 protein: CASSIAGAYASYEQYF; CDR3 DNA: TGTGCCAGTAGTATAGCTGGAGCGTACGCATCCTACGAGCAGTACTTC
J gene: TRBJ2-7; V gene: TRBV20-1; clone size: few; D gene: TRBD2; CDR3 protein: CSARVGLAGIKSYEQYF; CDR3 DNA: TGCAGTGCTAGAGTTGGCCTAGCGGGCATTAAGTCCTACGAGCAGTACTTC
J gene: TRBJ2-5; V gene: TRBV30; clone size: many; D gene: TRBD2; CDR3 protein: CAWSLLAGEGTQYF; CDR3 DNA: TGTGCCTGGAGTCTACTAGCGGGAGAGGGGACCCAGTACTTC
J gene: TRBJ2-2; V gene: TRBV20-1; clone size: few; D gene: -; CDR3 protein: CSAREDGRNTGELFF; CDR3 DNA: TGCAGTGCTAGAGAGGACGGAAGGAACACCGGGGAGCTGTTTTTT
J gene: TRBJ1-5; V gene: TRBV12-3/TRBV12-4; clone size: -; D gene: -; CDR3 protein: CVSTKDPAGNQPQHF; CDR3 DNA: TGTGTCAGCACCAAAGACCCGGCGGGCAATCAGCCCCAGCATTTT
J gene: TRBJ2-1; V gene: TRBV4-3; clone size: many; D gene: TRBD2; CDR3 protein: CASSQASGGKYNEQFF; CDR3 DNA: TGCGCCAGCAGCCAAGCTAGCGGGGGGAAATACAATGAGCAGTTCTTC
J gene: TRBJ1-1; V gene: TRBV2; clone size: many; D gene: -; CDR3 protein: CASRAGGTEAFF; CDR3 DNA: TGTGCCAGCAGAGCCGGGGGGACTGAAGCTTTCTTT
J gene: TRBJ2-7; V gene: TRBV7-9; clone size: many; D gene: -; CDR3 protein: CASSPRSTRSSYEQYF; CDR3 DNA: TGTGCCAGCAGCCCTAGGTCGACTCGAAGCTCCTACGAGCAGTACTTC
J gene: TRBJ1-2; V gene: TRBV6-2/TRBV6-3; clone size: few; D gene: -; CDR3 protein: CASSYLNYGYTF; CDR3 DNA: TGTGCCAGCAGTTACCTAAACTATGGCTACACCTTC
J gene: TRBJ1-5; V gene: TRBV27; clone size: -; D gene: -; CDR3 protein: CASSLKGTGSQPQHF; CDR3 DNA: TGTGCCAGCAGTTTAAAGGGAACAGGATCACAGCCCCAGCATTTT
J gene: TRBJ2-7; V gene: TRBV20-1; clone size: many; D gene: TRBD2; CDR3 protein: CSASKRGHSYEQYF; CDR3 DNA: TGCAGTGCTAGTAAGCGGGGCCACTCCTACGAGCAGTACTTC
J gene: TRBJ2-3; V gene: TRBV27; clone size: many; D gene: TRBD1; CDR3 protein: CASSFRRTGPDTDTQYF; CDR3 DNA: TGTGCCAGCAGTTTTAGGAGGACAGGACCCGACACAGATACGCAGTATTTT
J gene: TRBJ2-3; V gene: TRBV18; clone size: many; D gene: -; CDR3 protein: CASSPPERDTQYF; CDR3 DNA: TGTGCCAGCTCACCACCGGAGAGGGATACGCAGTATTTT
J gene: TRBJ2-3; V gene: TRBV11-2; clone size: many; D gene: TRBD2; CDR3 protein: CASSSRTSGGTDTQYF; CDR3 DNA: TGTGCCAGCAGCTCAAGGACTAGCGGGGGGACAGATACGCAGTATTTT
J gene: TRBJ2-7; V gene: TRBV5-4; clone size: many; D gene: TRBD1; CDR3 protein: CASSPPGQGHEQYF; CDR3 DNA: TGTGCCAGCAGCCCGCCGGGACAGGGTCACGAGCAGTACTTC
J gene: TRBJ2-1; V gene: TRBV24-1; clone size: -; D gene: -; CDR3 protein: CATSDSGSYNEQFF; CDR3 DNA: TGTGCCACCAGTGATTCAGGCTCCTACAATGAGCAGTTCTTC
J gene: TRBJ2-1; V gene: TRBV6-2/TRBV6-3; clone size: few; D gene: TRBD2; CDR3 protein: CASSLSLAGLTYEQFF; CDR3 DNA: TGTGCCAGCAGTCTATCACTAGCGGGCCTTACATATGAGCAGTTCTTC
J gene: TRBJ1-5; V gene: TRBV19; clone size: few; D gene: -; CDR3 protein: CASSIGGKPQHF; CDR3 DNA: TGTGCCAGTAGTATAGGGGGCAAGCCCCAGCATTTT
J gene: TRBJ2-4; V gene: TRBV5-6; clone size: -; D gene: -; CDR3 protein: CASSFRKSEGGIFRNIQYF; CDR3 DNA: TGTGCCAGCAGCTTCAGGAAGTCGGAGGGCGGGATTTTCAGAAACATTCAGTACTTC
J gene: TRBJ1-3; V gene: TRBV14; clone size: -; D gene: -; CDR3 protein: CASSQVTFGNTIYF; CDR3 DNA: TGTGCCAGCAGCCAAGTTACATTTGGAAACACCATATATTTT
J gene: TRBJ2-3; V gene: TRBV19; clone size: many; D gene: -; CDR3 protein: CASSIGGGTDTQYF; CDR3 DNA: TGTGCCAGTAGTATTGGTGGAGGCACAGATACGCAGTATTTT
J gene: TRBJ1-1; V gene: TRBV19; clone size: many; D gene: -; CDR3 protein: CASSILGGNEAFF; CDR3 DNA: TGTGCCAGTAGTATCCTAGGGGGGAATGAAGCTTTCTTT
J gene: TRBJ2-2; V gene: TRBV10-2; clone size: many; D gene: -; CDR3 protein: CASSSLSGELFF; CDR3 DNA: TGCGCCAGCAGTTCCCTTTCTGGGGAGCTGTTTTTT
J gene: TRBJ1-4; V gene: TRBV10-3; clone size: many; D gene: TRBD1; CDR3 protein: CAISESGTTGINEKLFF; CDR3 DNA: TGTGCCATCAGTGAGTCGGGAACGACAGGGATAAATGAAAAACTGTTTTTT
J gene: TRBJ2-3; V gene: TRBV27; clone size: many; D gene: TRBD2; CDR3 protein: CASNRLGVRGVPDTQYF; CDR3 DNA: TGTGCCAGCAACCGCCTAGGGGTTCGGGGGGTCCCAGATACGCAGTATTTT
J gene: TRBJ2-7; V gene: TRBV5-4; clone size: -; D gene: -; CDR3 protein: CASSSRDNTYEQYF; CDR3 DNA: TGTGCCAGCAGCTCTCGGGACAATACCTACGAGCAGTACTTC
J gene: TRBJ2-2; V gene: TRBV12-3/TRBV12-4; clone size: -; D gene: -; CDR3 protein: CASSPRGRGYTGELFF; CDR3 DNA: TGTGCCAGCAGTCCCCGGGGCAGGGGATACACCGGGGAGCTGTTTTTT
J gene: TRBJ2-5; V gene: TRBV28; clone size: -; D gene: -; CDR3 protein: CASSLRGFQETQYF; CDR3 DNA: TGTGCCAGCAGTTTAAGGGGCTTCCAAGAGACCCAGTACTTC
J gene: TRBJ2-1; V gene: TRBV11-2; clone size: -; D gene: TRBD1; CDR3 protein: CASSFPGTGYNEQFF; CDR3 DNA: TGTGCCAGCAGCTTCCCCGGGACAGGGTACAATGAGCAGTTCTTC
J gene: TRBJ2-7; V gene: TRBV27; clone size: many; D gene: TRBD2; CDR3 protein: CASSPGLAAYEQYF; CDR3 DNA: TGTGCCAGCAGCCCGGGACTAGCGGCCTACGAGCAGTACTTC
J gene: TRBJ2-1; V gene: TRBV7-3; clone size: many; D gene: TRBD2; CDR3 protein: CASSPLASGSFGEQFF; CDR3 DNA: TGTGCCAGCAGCCCCTTGGCTAGCGGGTCTTTCGGGGAGCAGTTCTTC
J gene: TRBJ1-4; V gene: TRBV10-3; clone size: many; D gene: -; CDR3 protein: CATTRGDEKLFF; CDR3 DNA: TGTGCCACTACCAGGGGCGATGAAAAACTGTTTTTT
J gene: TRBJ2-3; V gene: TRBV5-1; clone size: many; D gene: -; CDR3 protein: CASSLDVGGGTDTQYF; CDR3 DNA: TGCGCCAGCAGCTTGGACGTTGGAGGCGGCACAGATACGCAGTATTTT
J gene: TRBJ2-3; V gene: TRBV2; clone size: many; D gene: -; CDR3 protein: CASSDPHHSTDTQYF; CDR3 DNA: TGTGCCAGCAGTGACCCGCACCATAGCACAGATACGCAGTATTTT
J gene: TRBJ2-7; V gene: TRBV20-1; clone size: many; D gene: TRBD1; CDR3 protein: CSASYGTGYYEQYF; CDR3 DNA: TGCAGTGCTAGCTACGGGACAGGGTACTACGAGCAGTACTTC
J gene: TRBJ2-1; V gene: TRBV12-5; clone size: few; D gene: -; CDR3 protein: CASATPGNEQFF; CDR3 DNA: TGTGCTAGTGCCACCCCTGGGAATGAGCAGTTCTTC
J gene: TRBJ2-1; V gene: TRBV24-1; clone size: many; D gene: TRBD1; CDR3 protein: CATSVKQGGQNEQFF; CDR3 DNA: TGTGCCACCAGTGTCAAACAGGGGGGACAGAATGAGCAGTTCTTC
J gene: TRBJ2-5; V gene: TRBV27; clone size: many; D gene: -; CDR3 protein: CASSPHAGVRQETQYF; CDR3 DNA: TGTGCCAGCAGTCCCCATGCAGGGGTGAGGCAAGAGACCCAGTACTTC
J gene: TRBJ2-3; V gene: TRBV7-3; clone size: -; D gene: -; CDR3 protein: CASSLGSRVPATDTQYF; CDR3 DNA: TGTGCCAGCAGCTTAGGGTCCCGGGTTCCGGCCACAGATACGCAGTATTTT
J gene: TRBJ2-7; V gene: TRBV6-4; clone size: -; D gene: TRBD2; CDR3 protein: CASSAPASGSYEQYF; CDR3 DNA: TGTGCCAGCAGTGCTCCAGCTAGCGGGAGCTACGAGCAGTACTTC